Below are 30 T cell receptor beta chains sequenced from a single sample in a study of blood T cell repertoires in COVID-19. Assay: immunoSEQ multiplex PCR; the TCRdb copy retains only in-frame clones and omits some. The sample consists of about 310,000 clones, 85% of them appearing once. Sequenced material: PBMCs or T cells enriched from blood (not recorded which). Receptors were obtained from a woman aged 25 to 39 who had been exposed to COVID-19.

This chain links TRBV7-9 with TRBJ1-2; D may be TRBD1 (5 bases). V was cut by 4 bases and J by 8 bases, with 11 bases left in between. Germline assignment: CDR1 SEHNR and CDR2 FQNEAQ (reference sequence). The CDR3 is 12 residues long. CDR3 amino acids: CASSWGEGGYTF. The CDR3 nucleotides are TGTGCCAGCAGCTGGGGGGAGGGCGGCTACACCTTC.

The rearrangement joins TRBV11-2 to TRBJ2-7, with a tentative D call TRBD2 (6 bases). The V end was cut by 2 bases, the J end by 3 bases, with 11 bases between. This CDR3 is 14 amino acids long. Germline CDR1 is SGHAT and CDR2 is FQNNGV. In DNA, the CDR3 is TGTGCCAGCAGCTTAAGCGGGTCAGGCTACGAGCAGTACTTC. Translating gives CASSLSGSGYEQYF.

The gene calls are TRBV18 and TRBJ1-2; unclear D gene. Germline values: CDR1 KGHSH, CDR2 LQKENI. V was cut by 2 bases and J by 3 bases, with 10 bases left in between. This CDR3 comprises 14 residues. The CDR3 sequence is CASSPSGSDYGYTF. Here the CDR3 DNA reads TGTGCCAGCTCACCATCGGGGTCAGACTATGGCTACACCTTC.

V usage is TRBV7-2 and J usage is TRBJ2-3; D is perhaps TRBD1 (6 bases). The germline V gene encodes CDR1 SGHTA and CDR2 FQGNSA. V lost 6 bases and J lost 2, with 12 bases in between. The length of the CDR3 is 14 residues. The CDR3 sequence is CASRLGQTTDTQYF. In nucleotides, the CDR3 is TGTGCCAGCAGACTTGGACAGACCACAGATACGCAGTATTTT.

This clone was seen more than once but under ten times. V and J are TRBV7-2 and TRBJ2-3, with 8 bases identical to TRBD2. CDR1 is SGHTA and CDR2 is FQGNSA in the germline V gene. V lost 2 bases and J lost 2; bases outside the gene matches: 9. The CDR3 is 17 amino acids. The CDR3 DNA follows: TGTGCCAGCAGCTTAAGGCTTAGCGGGGATTTCACAGATACGCAGTATTTT. Translation: CASSLRLSGDFTDTQYF.

V usage is TRBV5-8 and J usage is TRBJ2-1, with 12 positions matching TRBD1. The CDR3 consists of 17 residues. Germline trimming cut 0 bases from V and 2 bases from J; bases unmatched to any gene: 3. The germline V gene encodes CDR1 SGHTS and CDR2 YDEGEE. This chain's CDR3 is CASSLAGDRGPYNEQFF. CDR3 nucleotide sequence: TGTGCCAGCAGCTTGGCCGGGGACAGGGGGCCCTACAATGAGCAGTTCTTC.

This chain connects TRBV28 to TRBJ1-4; 7 positions agree with TRBD1. Germline CDR1 reads MDHEN; CDR2 reads SYDVKM. V dropped 4 bases and J dropped 2; count of bases not matched to a gene: 1. The CDR3 loop spans 14 amino acids. The CDR3 region is CASSSGQTNEKLFF. The CDR3 DNA reads TGTGCCAGCAGTTCGGGACAGACTAATGAAAAACTGTTTTTT.

The chain couples TRBV7-6 to TRBJ1-1; TRBD1 is a possible D gene (6 bases). From germline, CDR1 is SGHVS and CDR2 FNYEAQ. V was cut by 4 bases and J by 1 base, with 10 bases left in between. The CDR3 covers 14 residues. The CDR3 reads CASSSSTGNTEAFF. CDR3 coding DNA: TGTGCCAGCAGCTCCTCGACAGGGAACACTGAAGCTTTCTTT.

The CDR3 DNA is TGTGCCAGTCAGGGAAGTATGAACACTGAAGCTTTCTTT. It specifies CASQGSMNTEAFF. The V gene is TRBV2, the J gene TRBJ1-1, with a weak D call TRBD1 (5 bases). V lost 9 bases to trimming and J lost 0 bases, with 11 bases between them. This CDR3 spans 13 amino acids. Germline V CDR1 and CDR2: SNHLY, FYNNEI.

This chain uses TRBV6-5 with TRBJ1-3; 7 positions match TRBD1. This CDR3 contains 14 residues. Germline assignment: CDR1 MNHEY and CDR2 SVGAGI. V was clipped by 5 bases and J by 5 bases; unmatched bases: 6. The CDR3 loop reads CASSPQGVRNTIYF. In DNA, the CDR3 is TGTGCCAGCAGTCCTCAGGGGGTTAGAAACACCATATATTTT.

CDR3 region: CASSMPSGGAGANVLTF. In DNA form, the CDR3 reads TGTGCCAGTAGTATGCCCAGCGGGGGAGCAGGGGCCAACGTCCTGACTTTC. The V and J genes are TRBV19 and TRBJ2-6, with TRBD2 matching over 8 bases. After removal of 3 bases from V and 4 bases from J, the junction contained 8 bases not matched to a gene. The germline CDR1 and CDR2 sequences are LNHDA and SQIVND (reference sequence). This CDR3 is 17 amino acids long.

CDR3 nucleotides: TGTGCCAGCAGCCCCAGGATAGGATCCAGCTCCTACGAGCAGTACTTC. Its translation: CASSPRIGSSSYEQYF. The J gene is TRBJ2-7, the V gene TRBV14; no clear D. Germline V gives CDR1 SGHDN, CDR2 FVKESK. The CDR3 extends over 16 amino acids. Trimming shortened V by 4 bases and J by 0 bases, and 16 bases separated the two germline ends.

This clone was observed a few times. The genes are TRBV7-3 and TRBJ2-3; D might be TRBD2 (6 bases). Looked up from germline, CDR1 is SGHTA and CDR2 is FQGTGA. The CDR3 has 15 residues. The V and J ends lost 1 base and 0 bases respectively, with 8 bases between them. CDR3 bases: TGTGCCAGCAGCTTAATGGGACTGAGCACAGATACGCAGTATTTT. Protein: CASSLMGLSTDTQYF.

This clone was found a few times. This chain joins TRBV28 and TRBJ1-4, with a weak D call TRBD1 (6 bases). V dropped 4 bases and J dropped 3 bases, with 12 bases sitting between them. The CDR3 has 15 residues. Germline assignment: CDR1 MDHEN and CDR2 SYDVKM. The chain's CDR3 is CASSSGQLSNEKLFF. The CDR3 DNA sequence: TGTGCCAGCAGTTCCGGACAGCTATCTAATGAAAAACTGTTTTTT.

The chain recombines TRBV11-3 with TRBJ1-2; D is uncertain. Germline assignment: CDR1 SGHNT and CDR2 YENEEA. Trimming pared 3 bases from V and 4 bases from J, leaving 9 bases between. The CDR3 runs to 13 residues. The CDR3 here is CASSLGGVYGYTF. The CDR3 DNA sequence: TGTGCCAGCAGCTTGGGAGGAGTCTATGGCTACACCTTC.

The CDR3, as DNA: TGCAGCGTTGAAGATCAGGGGCTCTATGGCTACACCTTC. It specifies CSVEDQGLYGYTF. This chain uses TRBV29-1 with TRBJ1-2; TRBD1 might be the D (6 bases). The germline CDR1 and CDR2 sequences are SQVTM and ANQGSEA. With 0 bases removed from V and 4 bases from J, the gap between germline ends came to 9 bases. The CDR3 loop spans 13 amino acids.

The V call is TRBV19, the J call TRBJ2-2; 8 nucleotides match TRBD2. V lost 8 bases and J lost 7; bases outside the gene matches: 3. Germline lookup yields CDR1 LNHDA and CDR2 SQIVND (reference sequence). CDR3 length: 12 amino acids. In DNA form, the CDR3 reads TGTGCCAGTCCGGGGACTAGCGGGGAGCTGTTTTTT. Its protein product is CASPGTSGELFF.

The chain combines TRBV6-2 or TRBV6-3 with TRBJ2-5, with 14 bases fitting TRBD2. The CDR3 is made up of 18 amino acids. The germline CDR1 and CDR2 sequences are MNHEY and SVGEGT. V was clipped by 4 bases and J by 2 bases; unmatched bases: 9. CDR3 coding DNA: TGTGCCAGCAGTTCACGACTAGCGGGGGGGCCTTTACAAGAGACCCAGTACTTC. This encodes CASSSRLAGGPLQETQYF.

V gene TRBV5-4 combines with J gene TRBJ2-5; TRBD1 agrees at 9 bases. Germline values: CDR1 SGHNT, CDR2 YYREEE (reference sequence). J gave up 4 bases and V 3 bases, and 10 bases lay outside the gene matches. The CDR3 is 16 amino acids. CDR3 sequence (DNA): TGTGCCAGCAGCTGGGGGCGGGACAGGGTCGCAGAGACCCAGTACTTC. Translated, it gives CASSWGRDRVAETQYF.

The rearrangement joins TRBV9 to TRBJ1-2; TRBD1 matches 8 bases. Trimming removed 5 bases from V and 5 bases from J; junction bases left unmatched: 8. From germline, CDR1 is SGDLS and CDR2 YYNGEE. CDR3 length equals 14 residues. The CDR3 reads CASSPGQDVYGYTF. Here the CDR3 DNA reads TGTGCCAGCAGTCCGGGACAGGACGTTTATGGCTACACCTTC.

The gene calls are TRBV5-1 and TRBJ2-3; 12 bases line up with TRBD2. V shed 0 bases, J shed 0 bases, and the junction held 2 bases outside the gene matches. There are 17 residues in the CDR3. Per the germline V gene, CDR1 is SGHRS and CDR2 is YFSETQ. CDR3 nucleotides: TGCGCCAGCAGCTTGGCACTAGCGGGGGGTAGCACAGATACGCAGTATTTT. It codes for CASSLALAGGSTDTQYF.

The chain uses TRBV6-6 and TRBJ2-2; D ambiguous. Trimming removed 8 bases from V and 5 bases from J, with 15 bases in between. Germline CDR1 is MNHNY and CDR2 is SVGAGI (reference sequence). The CDR3 runs 14 residues. Written as DNA, the CDR3 is TGTGCCAGCCGACCCGTGGGCGAGACCGGGGAGCTGTTTTTT. It yields the protein CASRPVGETGELFF.

The chain carries TRBV18 and TRBJ1-4; perhaps TRBD1 as D (5 bases). V gave up 5 bases and J gave up 8 bases, with 18 bases separating them. The CDR3 spans 15 residues. Germline lookup yields CDR1 KGHSH and CDR2 LQKENI. DNA of the CDR3: TGTGCCAGCTCAGGATCCGGGACTTTGAACGAAAAACTGTTTTTT. Protein product: CASSGSGTLNEKLFF.

The chain combines TRBV5-1 with TRBJ2-1; tentatively, D is TRBD1 (6 bases). CDR1 SGHRS and CDR2 YFSETQ come from the germline V gene. V lost 0 bases and J 0 bases, leaving 7 bases between the germline ends. The CDR3 is made up of 15 amino acids. The CDR3 spells CASSLVQGSYNEQFF. The DNA for the CDR3 is TGCGCCAGCAGCTTGGTACAGGGCTCCTACAATGAGCAGTTCTTC.

This clone was seen more than once but under ten times. This chain joins TRBV7-2 and TRBJ2-3; TRBD2 aligns across 8 bases. The V and J ends lost 4 bases and 3 bases, in that order; junction bases with no gene match: 6. The V gene's germline CDR1 is SGHTA and CDR2 FQGNSA. This CDR3 contains 15 residues. The CDR3 nucleotides read TGTGCCAGCAGCTCCGAGCGGGAGCTAACAGATACGCAGTATTTT. Residues: CASSSERELTDTQYF.

The chain is built from TRBV10-3 and TRBJ1-1, with D possibly TRBD1 on 5 matching bases. CDR1 is ENHRY and CDR2 is SYGVKD in the germline V gene. There are 13 residues in the CDR3. V was clipped by 6 bases and J by 3 bases, with 11 bases between them. CDR3 residues: CAIRGLGDTEAFF. CDR3 in DNA: TGTGCCATCAGGGGGTTAGGGGACACTGAAGCTTTCTTT.

In its sample, this clone was seen once. The chain joins TRBV10-2 to TRBJ2-3, with 7 bases matching TRBD2. CDR3 length equals 16 residues. V dropped 7 bases and J dropped 0; count of bases not matched to a gene: 10. CDR1 is WSHSY and CDR2 is SAAADI in the germline V gene. The CDR3: CASKLVGRGSTDTQYF. CDR3 nucleotide sequence: TGCGCCAGCAAGCTAGTAGGGCGGGGGAGCACAGATACGCAGTATTTT.

This clone has ten or more counts. V gene TRBV19 combines with J gene TRBJ2-1; D possibly corresponds to TRBD2 (5 bases). The CDR3 has 14 amino acids. CDR1 and CDR2 (germline): LNHDA, SQIVND (reference sequence). V shed 7 bases and J shed 5 bases, with 15 bases lying between them. The CDR3 here is CASNPGWRNNEQFF. The CDR3, as DNA: TGTGCCAGTAATCCGGGGTGGAGAAACAATGAGCAGTTCTTC.

This clone was seen a single time. The rearrangement joins TRBV5-1 to TRBJ2-6, with a possible D match to TRBD1 (5 bases). V was shortened by 4 bases and J by 0 bases, with 8 bases between the two germline ends. CDR1 is SGHRS and CDR2 is YFSETQ in the germline V gene. The CDR3 is 15 amino acids. CDR3 bases: TGCGCCAGCAGCCCACAGGACTCTGGGGCCAACGTCCTGACTTTC. This translates into CASSPQDSGANVLTF.

The V gene is TRBV30, the J gene TRBJ1-1; D unclear. CDR1 is GTSNPN and CDR2 is SVGIG in the germline V gene (reference sequence). V was clipped by 1 base and J by 1 base, with 7 bases between them. This CDR3 has 13 residues. CDR3 DNA sequence: TGTGCCTGGAGTGGAAGGAGGAACACTGAAGCTTTCTTT. Translated, it gives CAWSGRRNTEAFF.